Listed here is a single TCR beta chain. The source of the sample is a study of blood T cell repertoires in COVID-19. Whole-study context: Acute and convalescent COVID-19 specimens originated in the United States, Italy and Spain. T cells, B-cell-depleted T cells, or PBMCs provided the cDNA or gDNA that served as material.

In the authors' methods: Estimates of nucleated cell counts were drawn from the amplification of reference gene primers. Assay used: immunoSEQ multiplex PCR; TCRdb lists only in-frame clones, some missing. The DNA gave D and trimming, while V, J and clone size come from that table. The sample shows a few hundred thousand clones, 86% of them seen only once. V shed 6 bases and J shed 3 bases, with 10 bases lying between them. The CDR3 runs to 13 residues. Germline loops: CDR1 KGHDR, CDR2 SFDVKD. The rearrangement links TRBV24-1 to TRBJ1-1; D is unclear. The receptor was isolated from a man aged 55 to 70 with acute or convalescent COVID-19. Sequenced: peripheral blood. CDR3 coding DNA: TGTGCCACCAGTCCAGGTTTAGACACTGAAGCTTTCTTT. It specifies CATSPGLDTEAFF.